The clone carrying this TCR beta chain was recorded many times. TCRbeta library preparation incorporated unique molecular identifiers. TCRdb used MiXCR to reprocess the PCR reads, holding one entry per CDR3 protein. The repertoire holds roughly 300,000 distinct CDR3 sequences, about 10% seen once, with 10% in the top ten. This specimen belongs to a study of T-cell reconstitution after alpha-beta-depleted transplantation in children. CDR1 and CDR2 from the germline V gene are LGHDT and YNNKEL (reference sequence). The CDR3 consists of 16 residues. V trimming: 4 bases; J trimming: 2 bases; junction bases outside the gene matches: 8.

The source material was PBMCs from the stem cell graft donor, sampled from the stem cell graft. The J gene is TRBJ2-1, the V gene TRBV3-1; 7 nucleotides match TRBD1. This TCR came from a human donor who donated a stem cell graft to a child with SCID. CDR3 residues: CASSPYFGTAYNEQFF. CDR3 sequence (DNA): TGTGCCAGCAGCCCCTATTTTGGGACAGCCTACAATGAGCAGTTCTTC.